This TCR beta chain was identified in a study of blood T cell repertoires in COVID-19. The repertoire was sequenced with immunoSEQ multiplex PCR; TCRdb's copy has only in-frame clones and lacks some. Among some 220,000 clones listed, roughly 84% were seen once. Germline lookup yields CDR1 LGHDT and CDR2 YNNKEL (reference sequence). Trimming shortened V by 4 bases and J by 4 bases, and 16 bases separated the two germline ends. The CDR3 runs 15 residues. The receptor was derived from a woman in her sixties with acute or convalescent COVID-19. The rearrangement uses TRBV3-1 (or the pseudogene TRBV3-2) and TRBJ1-2; perhaps TRBD1 as D (6 bases). Sequenced material: peripheral blood. Written as DNA, the CDR3 is TGTGCCAGCAGCCCGAACGAACAGGGCAGCTATGGCTACACCTTC. This encodes CASSPNEQGSYGYTF.